The next 25 T cell receptor beta chains were all read from a single sample in a study of shared clonotypes between healthy human individuals. TCRdb's table, derived via immunoSEQ multiplex PCR, lists solely in-frame clones and lacks some. Here the sample spans fewer than 1.4 million clones, more than 75% being singletons. What was sequenced was memory CD4+ T cells from PBMCs. The subset here: CD45RA-negative fraction. These receptors were taken from a man between 18 and 35 years old in good health. Some clones in this sample may be carry-over from other donors' samples.

In DNA, the CDR3 is TGTGCCAGCAGCCAAACAGGGGCCGAGACCCAGTACTTC. Protein: CASSQTGAETQYF. The chain uses TRBV7-7 and TRBJ2-5; 7 nucleotides align to TRBD1. CDR1 is SSHAT and CDR2 is FNYEAQ in the germline V gene (reference sequence). This CDR3 is 13 amino acids long. J lost 5 bases, V lost 5 bases, and 5 bases had no gene match.

The CDR3 nucleotides read TGTGCCAGTCGTAAGGACAGGGTCAATGAAAAACTGTTTTTT. Protein product: CASRKDRVNEKLFF. The chain recombines TRBV5-4 with TRBJ1-4; 8 bases line up with TRBD1. Trimming removed 8 bases from V and 5 bases from J; junction bases left unmatched: 8. Germline-derived CDR1 and CDR2 are SGHNT and YYREEE (reference sequence). The CDR3 covers 14 residues. The variable domain in full, with the rest retrieved from reference TRBV5-4 and TRBJ1-4, is ETGVTQSPTHLIKTRGQQVTLRCSSQSGHNTVSWYQQALGQGPQFIFQYYREEENGRGNFPPRFSGLQFPNYSSELNVNALELDDSALYLCASRKDRVNEKLFFGSGTQLSVL.

V is TRBV25-1 and J is TRBJ1-5; 7 bases are shared with TRBD1. This CDR3 is 17 amino acids long. Germline CDR1 is MGHDK and CDR2 is SYGVNS. V shed 4 bases and J 7 bases; nucleotides not matched to a gene: 16. As DNA, the CDR3 is TGTGCCAGCAGTGTGCCTCGGACAGGTCTGGGCCCCCAGCCCCAGCATTTT. Its translation is CASSVPRTGLGPQPQHF.

The rearrangement joins TRBV28 to TRBJ1-2; the D is unclear. Between the trimmed V and J ends, which lost 4 bases and 4 bases, there was a span of 19 bases. The CDR3 loop spans 16 amino acids. Germline V gene data show CDR1 as MDHEN and CDR2 as SYDVKM. The DNA for the CDR3 is TGTGCCAGCAGTTCCTCGACCCGCGATGGGGTCTATGGCTACACCTTC. Residues: CASSSSTRDGVYGYTF.

Comment on this clone: A much bigger clone sits one base away, suggesting this may be a read error. This chain connects TRBV6-1 to TRBJ1-3, with TRBD1 matching 8 bases. The germline V gene encodes CDR1 MNHNS and CDR2 SASEGT. V was clipped by 7 bases and J by 0 bases; unmatched bases: 2. This CDR3 has 14 amino acids. The CDR3 DNA reads as TGTGCCAGCACCCAGGGGGCCTCTGGAAACACCATATATTTT. Translating gives CASTQGASGNTIYF.

The rearrangement links TRBV10-1 to TRBJ2-7; possibly TRBD1 or TRBD2 for D (5 bases each). The CDR3 has 15 amino acids. V was clipped by 6 bases and J by 5 bases, with 20 bases between them. Germline V lookup: CDR1 WNHNN, CDR2 SYGVQD (reference sequence). In nucleotides, the CDR3 is TGCGCCAGCAGCCCCGGGACCCAGATATACCACGAGCAGTACTTC. Its protein is CASSPGTQIYHEQYF.

This rearrangement joins TRBV19 to TRBJ1-1; D remains unclear. The CDR3 runs to 14 residues. Germline lookup yields CDR1 LNHDA and CDR2 SQIVND (reference sequence). The ends were cut back, 5 bases at V and 2 bases at J, with 12 bases in the middle. The CDR3 DNA is TGTGCCAGTAGTGGGGAGACGGCAAACACTGAAGCTTTCTTT. Protein: CASSGETANTEAFF.

With regard to this clone: In the same sample, other DNA sequences code for this CDR3. The chain recombines TRBV11-2 with TRBJ1-1; D is ambiguous. The germline V gene encodes CDR1 SGHAT and CDR2 FQNNGV. The CDR3 consists of 14 residues. Between the trimmed V and J ends, which lost 1 base and 1 base, there was a span of 7 bases. The CDR3 coding sequence is TGTGCCAGCAGCTTAGTAAGCGGGAACACTGAAGCTTTCTTT. Protein product: CASSLVSGNTEAFF.

V usage is TRBV6-5 and J usage is TRBJ2-7; the D is unclear. Trimming cost V 2 bases and J 2 bases, with 13 bases left between them. Germline CDR1 reads MNHEY; CDR2 reads SVGAGI. The CDR3 is 15 residues long. CDR3: CASSYVQSAAYEQYF. DNA for the CDR3: TGTGCCAGCAGTTACGTCCAATCCGCCGCCTACGAGCAGTACTTC.

The chain recombines TRBV5-1 with TRBJ1-1; D uncertain. Trimming stripped 0 bases from V and 9 bases from J, with 24 bases between. The CDR3 consists of 17 residues. Germline CDR1 SGHRS, CDR2 YFSETQ. The CDR3 DNA sequence: TGCGCCAGCAGCTTGGGGGCAGGCCGAGGGAGTTTCATCCAAGCTTTCTTT. Protein: CASSLGAGRGSFIQAFF.

This clone was counted only a few times. The chain joins TRBV28 to TRBJ1-5; no clear D. The CDR3 covers 12 residues. V lost 8 bases to trimming and J lost 1 base, with 6 bases between them. Looked up from germline, CDR1 is MDHEN and CDR2 is SYDVKM. CDR3 sequence reads: CASADSNQPQHF. Written as DNA, the CDR3 is TGTGCCAGCGCGGACAGCAATCAGCCCCAGCATTTT.

V and J are TRBV5-1 and TRBJ1-3, with D possibly being TRBD1 (5 bases). The CDR3 sequence is 16 residues long. V was cut by 0 bases and J by 6 bases, with 16 bases left in between. CDR1 and CDR2 (germline): SGHRS, YFSETQ. The CDR3 DNA is TGCGCCAGCAGCTTGGTCCCAGGGCTCGGAGAAAACACCATATATTTT. This codes for CASSLVPGLGENTIYF. Full variable domain (remainder filled in from reference TRBV5-1 and TRBJ1-3): KAGVTQTPRYLIKTRGQQVTLSCSPISGHRSVSWYQQTPGQGLQFLFEYFSETQRNKGNFPGRFSGRQFSNSRSEMNVSTLELGDSALYLCASSLVPGLGENTIYFGEGSWLTVV.

The chain employs TRBV11-2 and TRBJ2-2, with D unclear. CDR3 size: 13 residues. V was cut by 5 bases and J by 6 bases, with 10 bases left in between. The V gene's germline CDR1 is SGHAT and CDR2 FQNNGV. CDR3 bases: TGTGCCAGCAGCCAAGCTTCCGCCGGGGAGCTGTTTTTT. The encoded protein is CASSQASAGELFF.

Regarding this clone: The sample holds other DNA sequences that translate to the same CDR3. CDR3 loop: CASSPGTGGNYEQYF. CDR3 bases: TGTGCCAGCAGCCCGGGGACAGGGGGAAACTACGAGCAGTACTTC. The rearrangement joins TRBV5-4 to TRBJ2-7; 11 positions match TRBD1. CDR3 length: 15 amino acids. Germline V gives CDR1 SGHNT, CDR2 YYREEE (reference sequence). The V segment lost 4 bases and the J segment 3 bases; nucleotides outside the gene matches: 6.

The genes are TRBV18 and TRBJ2-7, with TRBD2 matching over 9 bases. Germline CDR1 KGHSH, CDR2 LQKENI. The length of the CDR3 is 17 residues. The V segment lost 2 bases and the J segment 0 bases; nucleotides outside the gene matches: 8. The CDR3 loop is CASSPIPASGASYEQYF. CDR3 DNA: TGTGCCAGCTCACCAATTCCGGCTAGCGGGGCCTCCTACGAGCAGTACTTC.

This chain joins TRBV7-9 and TRBJ2-3; the match to TRBD2 covers 10 bases. Trimming at V came to 1 base and at J to 2 bases, leaving 3 bases not matched to a gene. The CDR3 is 16 residues long. Germline V gene data show CDR1 as SEHNR and CDR2 as FQNEAQ (reference sequence). CDR3 loop: CASSLGLAGDTDTQYF. The CDR3 bases are TGTGCCAGCAGCTTAGGTCTAGCGGGGGACACAGATACGCAGTATTTT.

The chain combines TRBV29-1 with TRBJ2-5; 7 nucleotides agree with TRBD1. The J segment lost 2 bases and the V segment lost 8 bases, leaving 5 bases of the junction unmatched. In germline, CDR1 is SQVTM, CDR2 ANQGSEA. CDR3 length: 12 amino acids. CDR3 amino acids: CSHDRAQETQYF. CDR3 DNA: TGCAGCCACGACAGGGCTCAAGAGACCCAGTACTTC.

This clone was detected a few times. The chain joins TRBV27 to TRBJ2-1; 7 bases align to TRBD2. This CDR3 is 18 amino acids long. CDR1 and CDR2 from the germline V gene are MNHEY and SMNVEV (reference sequence). V dropped 5 bases and J dropped 2; count of bases not matched to a gene: 15. The CDR3: CASSHGRGGGSPYNEQFF. CDR3 sequence (DNA): TGTGCCAGCAGTCATGGGCGTGGGGGAGGGAGCCCCTACAATGAGCAGTTCTTC.

The chain uses TRBV7-7 and TRBJ2-2; the D gene is possibly TRBD2 (6 bases). Trimming removed 3 bases at V and 6 bases at J, with 23 bases between. The germline CDR1 and CDR2 sequences are SSHAT and FNYEAQ (reference sequence). CDR3 length equals 18 residues. CDR3 nucleotide sequence: TGTGCCAGCAGCTTCTCAACTACGGAGGGCCCCCGGGCCGGGGAGCTGTTTTTT. Translated, it gives CASSFSTTEGPRAGELFF.

This rearrangement joins TRBV5-6 to TRBJ2-3, with no clear D. V dropped 2 bases and J dropped 9 bases, with 16 bases sitting between them. Germline V CDR1 and CDR2: SGHDT, YYEEEE. The length of the CDR3 is 14 residues. CDR3 region: CASSLSGASITQYF. The CDR3 DNA sequence: TGTGCCAGCAGCTTATCCGGAGCGAGCATAACGCAGTATTTT.

The chain couples TRBV30 to TRBJ1-1; D ambiguous. This CDR3 spans 15 amino acids. The V and J ends lost 4 bases and 0 bases respectively, with 15 bases between them. Germline loops: CDR1 GTSNPN, CDR2 SVGIG (reference sequence). Written as DNA, the CDR3 is TGTGCCTGGAACCGCTGGACGGCCGTGAACACTGAAGCTTTCTTT. Residues: CAWNRWTAVNTEAFF.

To note about this clone: At the DNA level, this CDR3 is encoded by other sequences in the same sample as well. The chain employs TRBV7-9 and TRBJ2-2; a weak D match, TRBD2 (6 bases). V shed 0 bases and J shed 2 bases, with 7 bases lying between them. CDR3 length equals 15 residues. CDR1 and CDR2 (germline): SEHNR, FQNEAQ (reference sequence). CDR3 coding DNA: TGTGCCAGCAGCTTAGCGCGGGGAAACACCGGGGAGCTGTTTTTT. Amino acid sequence: CASSLARGNTGELFF.

This rearrangement joins TRBV2 to TRBJ2-7; D is uncertain. The CDR3 is made up of 14 amino acids. Trimming removed 6 bases at V and 6 bases at J, with 18 bases between. CDR1 SNHLY and CDR2 FYNNEI come from the germline V gene. DNA of the CDR3: TGTGCCAGCAGCGATTCTGGGAATATGGGCGAGCAGTACTTC. Its protein is CASSDSGNMGEQYF.

The CDR3 DNA reads as TGTGCCAGCAATCCTAGGGGGGCCGGGGATGGCTACACCTTC. It specifies CASNPRGAGDGYTF. This chain uses TRBV5-5 with TRBJ1-2; TRBD1 might be the D (6 bases). The CDR3 loop spans 14 amino acids. Germline lookup yields CDR1 SGHKS and CDR2 YYEKEE (reference sequence). Trimming stripped 6 bases from V and 6 bases from J, with 18 bases between.

J is TRBJ1-1 and V is TRBV11-2; TRBD1 matches 8 bases. After removal of 5 bases from V and 3 bases from J, the junction contained 8 bases not matched to a gene. CDR3 size: 15 residues. Germline V CDR1 and CDR2: SGHAT, FQNNGV. CDR3 sequence: CASSPQGAGYTEAFF. The CDR3 DNA reads as TGTGCCAGCAGCCCCCAGGGGGCAGGTTACACTGAAGCTTTCTTT.